This T cell receptor (beta chain) originates from a study of shared clonotypes between healthy human individuals. As for this clone: Its antigen is unknown.

TCRdb's copy holds only in-frame clones and misses some; the assay was immunoSEQ multiplex PCR. The sample carries about a million clones, around 74% recorded once. Study-level findings and limits: Incompleteness in sorted-subset sequencing, despite large depth, was shown by rarefaction. There were few donors, and this limited the genetic and exposure-history diversity represented.

This CDR3 has 15 residues. V trimming: 4 bases; J trimming: 10 bases; junction bases outside the gene matches: 9. Per germline, CDR1 MGHRA and CDR2 YSYEKL. The chain employs TRBV4-1 and TRBJ1-6; TRBD1 matches at 8 bases. The clonotype comes from a man younger than 35 in good health. The sequenced sample was memory CD4+ T cells sorted from blood. Subset in this sample: CD45RA-negative fraction. The CDR3 sequence is CASSPGPRGRSPLHF. Written as DNA, the CDR3 is TGCGCCAGCAGCCCAGGCCCCAGGGGGCGATCACCCCTCCACTTT.